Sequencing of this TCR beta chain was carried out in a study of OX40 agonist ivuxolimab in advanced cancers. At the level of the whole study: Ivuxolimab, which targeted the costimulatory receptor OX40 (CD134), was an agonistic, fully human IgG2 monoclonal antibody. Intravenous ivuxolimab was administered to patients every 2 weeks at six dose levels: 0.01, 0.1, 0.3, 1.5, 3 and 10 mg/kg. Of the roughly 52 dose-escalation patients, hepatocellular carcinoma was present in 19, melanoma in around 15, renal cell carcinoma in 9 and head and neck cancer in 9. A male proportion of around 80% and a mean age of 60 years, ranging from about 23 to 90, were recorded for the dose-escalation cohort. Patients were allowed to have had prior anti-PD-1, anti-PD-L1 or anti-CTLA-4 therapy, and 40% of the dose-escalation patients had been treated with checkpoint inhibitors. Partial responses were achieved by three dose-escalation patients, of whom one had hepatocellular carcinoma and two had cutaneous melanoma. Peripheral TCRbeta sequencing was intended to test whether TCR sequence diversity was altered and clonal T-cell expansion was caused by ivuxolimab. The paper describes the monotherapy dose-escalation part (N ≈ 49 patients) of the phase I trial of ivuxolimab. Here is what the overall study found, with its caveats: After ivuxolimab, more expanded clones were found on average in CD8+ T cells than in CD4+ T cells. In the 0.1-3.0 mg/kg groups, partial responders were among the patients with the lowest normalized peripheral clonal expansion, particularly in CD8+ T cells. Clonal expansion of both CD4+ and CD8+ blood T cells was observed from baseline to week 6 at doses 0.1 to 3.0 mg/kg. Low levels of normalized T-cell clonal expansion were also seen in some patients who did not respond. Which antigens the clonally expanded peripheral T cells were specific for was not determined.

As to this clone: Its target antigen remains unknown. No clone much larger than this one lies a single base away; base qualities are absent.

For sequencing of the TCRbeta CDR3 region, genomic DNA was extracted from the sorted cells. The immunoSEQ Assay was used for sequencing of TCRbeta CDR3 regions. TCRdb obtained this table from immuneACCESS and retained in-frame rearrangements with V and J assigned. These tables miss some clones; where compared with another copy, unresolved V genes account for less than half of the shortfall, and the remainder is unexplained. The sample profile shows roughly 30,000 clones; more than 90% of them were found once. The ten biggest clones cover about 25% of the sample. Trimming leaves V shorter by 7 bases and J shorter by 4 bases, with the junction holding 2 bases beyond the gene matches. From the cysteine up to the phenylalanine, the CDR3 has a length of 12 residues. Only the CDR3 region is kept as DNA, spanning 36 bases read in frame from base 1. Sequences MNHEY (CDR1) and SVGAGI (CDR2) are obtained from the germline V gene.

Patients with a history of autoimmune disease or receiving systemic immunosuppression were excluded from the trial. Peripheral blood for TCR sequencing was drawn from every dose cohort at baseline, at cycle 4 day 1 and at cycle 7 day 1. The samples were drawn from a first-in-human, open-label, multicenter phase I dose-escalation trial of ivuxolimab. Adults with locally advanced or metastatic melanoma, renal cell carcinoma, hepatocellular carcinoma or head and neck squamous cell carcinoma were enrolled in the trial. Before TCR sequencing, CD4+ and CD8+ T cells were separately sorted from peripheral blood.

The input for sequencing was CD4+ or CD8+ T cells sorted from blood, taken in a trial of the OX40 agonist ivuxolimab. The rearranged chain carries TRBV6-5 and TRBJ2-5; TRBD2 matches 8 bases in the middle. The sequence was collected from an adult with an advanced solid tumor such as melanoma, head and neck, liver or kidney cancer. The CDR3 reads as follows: CASTAGGETQYF. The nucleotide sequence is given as TGTGCCAGCACCGCGGGAGGAGAGACCCAGTACTTC.